This T cell receptor beta chain appears in the sequencing data of a study of blood T cell repertoires in COVID-19 (dated by TCRdb to 2020 to 2022). A note on the overall study: Collaborator samples came from the United States, Italy and Spain and covered acute and convalescent phases of COVID-19. Where HLA class I and class II types were available, the types were taken from metadata supplied by the sample provider, not from assay-based typing. The repertoires were released in a freely available public database meant as a resource for research on the immune response to SARS-CoV-2. Subjects who had been exposed to COVID-19, were actively infected with it, or had recovered from it provided the deeply sampled blood TCRbeta repertoires that made up the dataset. Sample metadata almost always included a de-identified subject ID, COVID-19 status, age in years and sex. The prospective study material was composed of cDNA or gDNA derived from T cells, B-cell-depleted T cells, or PBMCs. Samples came from the ongoing ImmuneRACE study (first 160 participants) plus 1,254 subjects from 6 global collaborators.

What the work shows at the level of the full study, not this receptor alone: The quantity of clinical and demographic metadata differed by source and by participant and was supplied without curation.

Each collaborating institution followed its own protocols to collect whole blood in K2EDTA tubes. For TCRbeta analysis, collaborator samples were shipped as frozen whole blood, as isolated PBMCs, or as DNA extracted from either sample type. CDR1 and CDR2 are read off the germline V gene (reference sequence) as SGHAT and FQDESV. The CDR3 sequence holds 15 residues, the cysteine and phenylalanine included. CDR3 DNA is the only sequence kept; it has 45 bases, read in frame from the first base. V sheds 2 bases and J sheds 0 bases, leaving 9 bases between their ends. TCRbeta CDR3 regions were amplified from genomic DNA using the immunoSEQ Assay, a bias-controlled multiplex PCR. Concerning the study's data processing: The number of nucleated cells in each sample was estimated from the amplification of reference gene primers within the assay. To quantify the absolute abundance of each unique TCRbeta CDR3 rearrangement, sequence reads were collapsed and filtered. For each sample, productive Simpson clonality was calculated as the square root of Simpson's diversity index across productive rearrangements. In TCRdb, the immuneACCESS table is reduced to in-frame sequences with V and J assigned. These tables do not hold every clone; where another copy was compared, an unresolved V gene accounts for under half, and the others remain unexplained. D and trimming were read from the DNA, whereas the V and J calls and clone size are those reported in that table. The sample table shows about 100,000 clones, and about 90% are seen once. The biggest ten clones account for 7% to 9.5% of the sample.

Remarks on this clone: Its recognized antigen is unknown. Base qualities are missing; no much larger clone stands one base away.

The clonotype originates from a man aged 25 to 40 in a cohort sampled during active COVID-19. Sequenced material: peripheral blood. The V and J segments used are TRBV11-1 and TRBJ2-3; TRBD2 is a possible D gene, resting on 5 matching bases. Here the CDR3 is given as CASSLPGDSTDTQYF. The bases are TGTGCCAGCAGCTTACCCGGGGATAGCACAGATACGCAGTATTTT.